This entry concerns a single T cell receptor (beta chain). In this sample, this clonotype turned up many times. Its cognate antigen has yet to be identified. Per-base qualities were not stored, and no clone one base away is much larger. Here V drops 2 bases and J drops 4 bases, and the junction holds 8 bases not matched to any gene. Taken from the germline V gene, the CDR1 and CDR2 loops are MRHNA and SNTAGT. From the cysteine through the phenylalanine, the CDR3 covers 15 amino acids. Only CDR3 DNA remains: 45 bases, in frame from the first base. This sample was included in a study of early T cells in non-severe SARS-CoV-2 infection (dated by TCRdb to about 2021). As for the study more broadly: TCR sequencing used bulk RNA from unsorted whole blood, so alpha and beta chains could not be paired. General study outcomes and caveats: Matching against VDJdb was skewed toward anti-spike CD8 responses, likely underestimated virus-specific expansions, and missed private and CD4 specificities.

The library came from 5' RACE. The run used a NextSeq 500. The TCR library protocol attached unique molecular identifiers to individual cDNA molecules to correct for sequencing error and PCR bias. Both TCR alpha and beta chains were sequenced, and tight co-correlation was observed between alpha and beta sequence abundances in each sample. Per the original workflow: Decombinator V4 was used to perform V gene, J gene and CDR3 annotation of TCR sequences. TCRs were defined as expanded if a significant change between any two time points was detected under a Poisson model with p below 0.0001. Abundances of TCRs were expressed as counts per million after normalisation to the total number of TCRs sequenced in each sample. MAIT TCRs were defined by TRAV1-2 paired with TRAJ12, TRAJ20 or TRAJ33, and iNKT TCRs by TRAV10 paired with TRAJ18. VDJdb, accessed on 1 November 2021, was searched for TCRs annotated for CMV, EBV and SARS-CoV-2, and TCRs annotated for more than one antigen were excluded. TCRdb ran its own pipeline on the public reads, namely fastp trimming at Q25 and MiXCR clone calling, and kept in-frame beta chains. Rows with a matching CDR3 protein are joined into one entry that keeps the most common DNA and genes. The V and J calls reflect TCRdb's pipeline rather than the authors' work. The sample records fewer than 55,000 distinct CDR3 sequences, around 7.8% of which are singletons. Of the sample, more than 7.5% falls within the top ten clones.

The study was a case-control design nested within a healthcare worker cohort in London, UK, with weekly nasopharyngeal swab PCR tests and blood sampling. Between 23 and 31 March 2020, the week of the UK lockdown, healthcare workers were enrolled and then followed up weekly for as long as 16 weeks. This clonotype was sampled from an adult who was a healthcare worker with PCR-confirmed SARS-CoV-2 infection or an uninfected control (not recorded which). The sequenced sample consisted of whole blood. This receptor chain uses TRBV6-4 and TRBJ2-7; TRBD1 lines up with 7 middle nucleotides. The CDR3 here reads CASSDKKGGDYEQYF. The sequenced DNA is TGTGCCAGCAGTGACAAGAAAGGGGGCGATTACGAGCAGTACTTC.